Below are 11 T cell receptor beta chains sequenced from a single sample in a study of T cell repertoires in cytomegalovirus infection. A single record per CDR3 protein comes from TCRdb applying MiXCR to the reads. Seen here are 510,000 or so distinct CDR3 sequences, roughly 29% observed once, and the top ten hold less than 15%. Sequencing input: PBMCs. These receptors originate from a human donor in good health (CMV status not recorded). Some clones in this sample may be carry-over from other donors' samples.

This clonotype was observed a few times. The chain has TRBV10-3 and TRBJ2-1; 12 bases are shared with TRBD2. Looked up from germline, CDR1 is ENHRY and CDR2 is SYGVKD. Losses at the gene ends were 3 bases for V and 6 bases for J; bases not matched to a gene: 6. The CDR3 sequence is 16 residues long. The CDR3 sequence is CAISDSSSGRGNEQFF. Written as DNA, the CDR3 is TGTGCCATCAGTGATTCCTCTAGCGGGAGGGGCAATGAGCAGTTCTTC.

There are a few counts of this clonotype. The V call is TRBV11-2, the J call TRBJ1-6, with D perhaps TRBD1 (5 bases). The CDR3 is 16 amino acids. Germline loops: CDR1 SGHAT, CDR2 FQNNGV. V gave up 3 bases and J gave up 8 bases, with 17 bases separating them. CDR3 residues: CASSLARDQIHSPLHF. DNA for the CDR3: TGTGCCAGCAGCTTGGCCAGGGACCAGATTCATTCACCCCTCCACTTT.

This clonotype was detected a few times. This chain joins TRBV28 and TRBJ2-3, with D perhaps TRBD1 (5 bases). The CDR3 runs 16 residues. Looked up from germline, CDR1 is MDHEN and CDR2 is SYDVKM. Trimming shortened V by 4 bases and J by 0 bases, and 14 bases separated the two germline ends. In DNA, the CDR3 is TGTGCCAGCAGTTCCCCACAGGAGACTAGCACAGATACGCAGTATTTT. Its protein is CASSSPQETSTDTQYF.

This chain connects TRBV10-3 to TRBJ2-6; tentatively, D is TRBD1 or TRBD2 (7 bases each). Germline assignment: CDR1 ENHRY and CDR2 SYGVKD. V was clipped by 0 bases and J by 0 bases, with 15 bases between them. The CDR3 contains 19 residues. The DNA for the CDR3 is TGTGCCATCAGTGAGTCGGGAGGGACAGATAACTCTGGGGCCAACGTCCTGACTTTC. Translated, it gives CAISESGGTDNSGANVLTF.

This clonotype was counted at least ten times. The chain uses TRBV7-9 and TRBJ1-5; D is ambiguous. This CDR3 spans 14 amino acids. Germline V lookup: CDR1 SEHNR, CDR2 FQNEAQ (reference sequence). V was pared by 2 bases and J by 0 bases, with 5 bases between. The CDR3 reads CASSLTDSNQPQHF. DNA for the CDR3: TGTGCCAGCAGCTTAACAGATAGCAATCAGCCCCAGCATTTT.

This clonotype was seen ten or more times. The chain couples TRBV7-8 to TRBJ2-7, with D possibly TRBD2 on 6 matching bases. The V gene lost 0 bases and the J gene lost 4 bases, with 10 bases spanning the gap. The germline gives CDR1 SGHVS, CDR2 FQNEAQ. The CDR3 is 14 amino acids. Here the CDR3 DNA reads TGTGCCAGCAGCTTAGCGGGAAGCGGGTACGAGCAGTACGTC. Residues: CASSLAGSGYEQYV.

This clonotype was found a few times. J is TRBJ2-3 and V is TRBV6-6; TRBD1 matches 7 bases. The germline CDR1 and CDR2 sequences are MNHNY and SVGAGI (reference sequence). Losses at the gene ends were 8 bases for V and 2 bases for J; bases not matched to a gene: 7. The length of the CDR3 is 14 residues. The CDR3 loop reads CASLGQIYTDTQYF. The CDR3 coding sequence is TGTGCCAGCTTGGGACAGATCTACACAGATACGCAGTATTTT.

This clonotype has a handful of counts. This chain links TRBV5-6 with TRBJ2-6; D uncertain. The CDR3 loop spans 15 amino acids. Trimming cost V 4 bases and J 2 bases, with 10 bases left between them. Germline V gives CDR1 SGHDT, CDR2 YYEEEE. The CDR3 protein is CASSHVRTGANVLTF. DNA of the CDR3: TGTGCCAGCAGCCACGTCAGAACTGGGGCCAACGTCCTGACTTTC. Complete variable domain (other parts from reference TRBV5-6 and TRBJ2-6): DAGVTQSPTHLIKTRGQQVTLRCSPKSGHDTVSWYQQALGQGPQFIFQYYEEEERQRGNFPDRFSGHQFPNYSSELNVNALLLGDSALYLCASSHVRTGANVLTFGAGSRLTVL.

This sequence joins TRBV28 and TRBJ2-4; D gene ambiguous. The CDR3 spans 14 residues. The germline V gene encodes CDR1 MDHEN and CDR2 SYDVKM. Trimming stripped 10 bases from V and 6 bases from J, with 19 bases between. CDR3 sequence: CATGRGGAVNIQYF. CDR3 DNA: TGTGCCACCGGCCGTGGCGGTGCGGTAAACATTCAGTACTTC.

The V gene is TRBV20-1, the J gene TRBJ2-5; D unresolved. V was shortened by 7 bases and J by 3 bases, with 9 bases between the two germline ends. This CDR3 is built from 11 residues. Germline loops: CDR1 DFQATT, CDR2 SNEGSKA (reference sequence). CDR3 DNA: TGCAGTGGTTATCGGAAAGAGACCCAGTACTTC. Its protein is CSGYRKETQYF.

This chain's CDR3 is CASSPRQAGDGYTF. CDR3 bases: TGTGCCAGCAGCCCGAGGCAGGCGGGGGATGGCTACACCTTC. The chain is built from TRBV7-2 and TRBJ1-2; D perhaps matches TRBD1 (5 bases). Germline CDR1 reads SGHTA; CDR2 reads FQGNSA. The V end lost 5 bases, the J end lost 6 bases, and 16 bases lay between the germline ends. The CDR3 has 14 amino acids.